The present T cell receptor (beta chain) was sequenced within a study of T cells in Graves' hyperthyroidism and ophthalmopathy. Study summary: At the time of initial diagnosis and before any treatment, peripheral blood was collected.

From RNA transcripts, TCR beta CDR3 regions were amplified. Initially, a first-round RT-PCR of the TCR CDR3 employed the HTBI primer set. One entry per CDR3 protein results from TCRdb running MiXCR on the multiplex PCR reads. The data contain roughly 710,000 distinct CDR3 sequences, under 45% of them seen just once; the ten biggest clones take up less than 40%. Patients between 18 and 65 years old had hyperthyroidism, newly diagnosed and lasting under 2 months. This clonotype was seen repeatedly, ten times or more. The source material was blood. The sequence was collected from a woman in her 40s with Graves' hyperthyroidism.

Here the CDR3 DNA reads TGCAGCGTCGTGGACAGGGTAGGAGACACTGAAGCTTTCTTT. It yields the protein CSVVDRVGDTEAFF. The rearrangement links TRBV29-1 to TRBJ1-1, with 8 bases lining up with TRBD1. CDR3 length equals 14 residues. V was clipped by 6 bases and J by 3 bases; unmatched bases: 9. Germline CDR1 SQVTM, CDR2 ANQGSEA.